This T cell receptor (beta chain) was recovered during a study of shared clonotypes between healthy human individuals. As regards this clone: As yet, its antigen is unknown. Other DNA sequences within the sample encode an identical CDR3.

The table came from immunoSEQ multiplex PCR; TCRdb's copy has only in-frame clones and leaves some out. The table shows 1.6 million or so clones, with more than 95% occurring only once. The study's findings and limits: The sharing of around 5% of naive CD4 clonotypes was seen across a few donors. It was the few donors that limited the genetic and exposure-history diversity represented. Generally, naive subsets came out with larger estimated richness than memory subsets.

Donors comprised healthy HIV-negative adults lacking recent acute infections or vaccinations. V gave up 4 bases and J gave up 2 bases; unmatched junction bases: 7. There are 15 residues in the CDR3. CDR1 and CDR2 from the germline V gene are SGHNT and YYREEE (reference sequence). This TCR came from a man aged 25-45 years in good health. The sample comprised naive CD4+ T cells sorted from blood. Noted subset: CD45RA+ positively selected. This chain links TRBV5-4 with TRBJ2-7; 9 nucleotides line up with TRBD2. The CDR3 here is CASSPSGGRAYEQYF. Written as DNA, the CDR3 is TGTGCCAGCAGCCCCTCGGGCGGGAGGGCCTACGAGCAGTACTTC.